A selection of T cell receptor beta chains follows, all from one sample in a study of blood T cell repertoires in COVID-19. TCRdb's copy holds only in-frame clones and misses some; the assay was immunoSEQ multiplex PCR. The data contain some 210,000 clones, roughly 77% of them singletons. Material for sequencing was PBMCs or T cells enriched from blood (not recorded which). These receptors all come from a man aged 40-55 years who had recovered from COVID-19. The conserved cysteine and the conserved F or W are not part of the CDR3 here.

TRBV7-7,ASSRYGETQY
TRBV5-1,ASSLVAIVNTEAF
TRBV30,AWSEHSNQPQH
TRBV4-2,ASSLRQGTEGYGYT
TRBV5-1,ASSLGENYGYT
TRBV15,ATSTASGNTIY
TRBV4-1,ASSQEERWEQF
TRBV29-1,SVTSGTGANYGYT
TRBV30,AWSVTGWVSEVA
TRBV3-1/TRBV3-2,ASSPTSGGGIDTQY
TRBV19,ASRGGSSYEQY
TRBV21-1,ASSDGTGGLAYEQY
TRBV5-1,ASRRSGGDYNEQF
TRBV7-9,ASSLAGSYNEQF
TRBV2,ASRSTGGPLDTQY
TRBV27,ASSLPGREDNEQF
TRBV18,ASSPSDRGLEQY
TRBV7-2,ASSPIPRQARPPLH
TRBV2,ASSDRQGGGTQY
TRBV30,AWSPGLGQGNTEAF
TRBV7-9,ASSEIAGLGYT
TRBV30,AWSPPSRVTQY
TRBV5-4,ASSFSGGAADTQY
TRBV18,ASSGTSSSGNTIY
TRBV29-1,SVAWGGGYT
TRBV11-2,ASSFGSGAVYEQY
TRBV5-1,ASSLGGDPYEQY
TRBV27,ASSREGGSLSYGYT
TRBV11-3,ASSPGRGSGANVLT
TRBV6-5,ASSTYYSNQPQH
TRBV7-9,ASSPPRRGLNTEAF
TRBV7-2,ASRRGGPYNEQF
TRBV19,ASSMIVRDQQF
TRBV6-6,ASSYGQGSNQPQH
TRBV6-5,ASTRDFETYGYT
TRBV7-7,ASSFGGGGLGNEQF
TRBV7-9,ASSLSTGSGSGQY
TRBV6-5,ASSKLGEVYGYT
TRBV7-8,ASSSPGQPWINNEQF
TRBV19,ASSITGSGANTGELF
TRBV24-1,ATSDFGQGTDTQY
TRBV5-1,ASSLVPGGVYETQY
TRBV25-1,ASSERWGFYT
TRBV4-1,ASSHQESKNIQY
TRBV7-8,ASSLARPTNEQF
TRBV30,AWSTGTGVYGYT
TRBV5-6,ASSLVQARVTYGYT
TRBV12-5,ASGSDSYTEAF
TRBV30,AWSLGESGNTIY
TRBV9,ASSLLPGQGPYGYT
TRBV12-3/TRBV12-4,ASSLRVRQQAF
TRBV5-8,ASSPLRGRGAEAF
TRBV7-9,ASSLDRDRDYGYT
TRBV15,ATSRDRVEQY
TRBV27,ASSSFAGTEQY
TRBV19,ASSIGTASIGEQY
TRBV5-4,ASSPGQGANYGYT
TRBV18,ASSPNPGSNSNQPQH